The clone carrying this T cell receptor (beta chain) was counted many times. Via MiXCR, TCRdb re-called the 5' RACE reads, giving one row per CDR3 protein. The sample holds about 700,000 distinct CDR3 sequences, roughly 6% seen once. The sample is drawn from a study of identical twins. V trimming: 3 bases; J trimming: 10 bases; junction bases outside the gene matches: 10. Germline CDR1 SGHRS, CDR2 YFSETQ. CDR3 size: 16 residues. This clonotype was sampled from a young man in good health. The chain employs TRBV5-1 and TRBJ2-3, with 14 bases aligning to TRBD2. Sequencing used naive T cells sorted from blood. The CDR3, as DNA: TGCGCCAGCAGCTCGGGACTAGCGGGAGCAAAAGAGGCGCAGTATTTT. Residues: CASSSGLAGAKEAQYF.